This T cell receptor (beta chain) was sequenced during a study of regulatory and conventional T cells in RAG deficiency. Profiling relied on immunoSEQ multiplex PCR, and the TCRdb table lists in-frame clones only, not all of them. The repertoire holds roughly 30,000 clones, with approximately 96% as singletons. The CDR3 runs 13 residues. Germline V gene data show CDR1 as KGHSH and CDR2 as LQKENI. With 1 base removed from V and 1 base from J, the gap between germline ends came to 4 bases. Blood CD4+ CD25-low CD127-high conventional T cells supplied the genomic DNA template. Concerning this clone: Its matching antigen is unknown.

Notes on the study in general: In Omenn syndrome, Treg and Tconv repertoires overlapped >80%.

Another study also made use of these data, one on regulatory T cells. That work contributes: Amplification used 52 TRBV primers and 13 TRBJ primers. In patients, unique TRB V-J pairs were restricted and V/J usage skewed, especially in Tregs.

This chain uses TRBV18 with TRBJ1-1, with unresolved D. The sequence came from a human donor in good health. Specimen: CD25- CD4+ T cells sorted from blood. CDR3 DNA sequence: TGTGCCAGCTCACCACGAGAGAACACTGAAGCTTTCTTT. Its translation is CASSPRENTEAFF.